This record concerns one TCR beta chain sequence. Profiled with immunoSEQ multiplex PCR; TCRdb holds only in-frame clones, not every one. The data show 18,000 or so clones, with about four fifths seen just once and roughly 5% held by the top ten. This record belongs to a study of CD4+ T cells in melanoma. Germline CDR1 SGHRS, CDR2 YFSETQ. Trimming cost V 4 bases and J 8 bases; bases outside gene matches: 6. CDR3 length equals 14 residues. Sequences were obtained from cells from a culture (not recorded whether cultured in vitro). The sequence was obtained from a human donor with melanoma. This rearrangement joins TRBV5-1 to TRBJ1-4, with 9 positions matching TRBD1. CDR3 protein: CASSRTGVGEKLFF. CDR3 DNA: TGCGCCAGCAGCCGGACAGGGGTTGGGGAAAAACTGTTTTTT. Complete variable domain (other parts from reference TRBV5-1 and TRBJ1-4): KAGVTQTPRYLIKTRGQQVTLSCSPISGHRSVSWYQQTPGQGLQFLFEYFSETQRNKGNFPGRFSGRQFSNSRSEMNVSTLELGDSALYLCASSRTGVGEKLFFGSGTQLSVL.